This T cell receptor beta chain was identified during a study of vaccination effects on CD4 cells after COVID-19. Broader study findings: Healthy vaccinees showed cross-reactivity with common cold coronaviruses in only 1 of 255 vaccine-induced clones.

After expansion with viral peptide pools in the ViraFEST assay, antigen-specific CD4+ T cells were sequenced. At the end of 9 to 11 days of culture, CD4+ T cells were isolated. In the vaccine recipients, nucleocapsid antibodies were negative and there was no prior SARS-CoV-2 infection. Only in-frame clones appear in the TCRdb table, and some are missing; sequencing was by immunoSEQ multiplex PCR. The sample lists tens of thousands of clones, roughly 62% seen once, with about 16% in the top ten. CDR1 is SGHRS, CDR2 YFSETQ, per germline. Trimming shortened V by 3 bases and J by 2 bases, and 14 bases separated the two germline ends. The CDR3 has 15 amino acids. In regard to this clone: The antigen remains unidentified.

The material sequenced was CD4+ T cells from PBMCs cultured with HCoV-OC43 spike peptides, taken before COVID-19 vaccination. Subset given: HCoV-OC43 spike overlapping peptide pool stimulation. The chain combines TRBV5-1 with TRBJ2-5; weak D call: TRBD1 (6 bases). This clonotype was obtained from a human donor who received a COVID-19 vaccine. The CDR3 nucleotides read TGCGCCAGCAGCTCACAACAGGGAAATCAAGAGACCCAGTACTTC. This codes for CASSSQQGNQETQYF.